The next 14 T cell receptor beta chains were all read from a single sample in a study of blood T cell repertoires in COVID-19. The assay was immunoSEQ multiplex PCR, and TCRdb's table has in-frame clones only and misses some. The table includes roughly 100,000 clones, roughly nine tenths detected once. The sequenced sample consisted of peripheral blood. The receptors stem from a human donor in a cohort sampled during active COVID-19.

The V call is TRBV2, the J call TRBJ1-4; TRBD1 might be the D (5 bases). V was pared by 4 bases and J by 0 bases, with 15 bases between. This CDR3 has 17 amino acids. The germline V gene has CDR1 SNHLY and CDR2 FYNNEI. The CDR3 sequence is CASSGQSRRATNEKLFF. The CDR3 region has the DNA TGTGCCAGCAGTGGACAGTCTAGAAGGGCAACTAATGAAAAACTGTTTTTT.

The CDR3 DNA follows: TGTGCCAGCAGCTTAACGGGGACTGACTACAATGAGCAGTTCTTC. Translated, it gives CASSLTGTDYNEQFF. The chain couples TRBV7-3 to TRBJ2-1, with a weak D call TRBD2 (6 bases). Germline lookup yields CDR1 SGHTA and CDR2 FQGTGA. This CDR3 contains 15 residues. V was pared by 0 bases and J by 3 bases, with 9 bases between.

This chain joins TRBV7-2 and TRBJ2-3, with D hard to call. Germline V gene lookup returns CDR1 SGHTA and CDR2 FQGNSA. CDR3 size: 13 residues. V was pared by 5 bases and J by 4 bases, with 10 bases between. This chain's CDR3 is CASSQNRPDTQYF. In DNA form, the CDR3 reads TGTGCCAGCAGCCAAAACAGACCAGATACGCAGTATTTT.

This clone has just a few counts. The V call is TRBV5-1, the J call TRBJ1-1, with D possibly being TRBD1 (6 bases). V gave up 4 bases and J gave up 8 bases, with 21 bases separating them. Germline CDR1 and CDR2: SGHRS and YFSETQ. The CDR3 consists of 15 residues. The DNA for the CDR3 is TGCGCCAGCAGCCCCGAGGGGGGGGGCTGGGCAGAAGCTTTCTTT. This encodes CASSPEGGGWAEAFF.

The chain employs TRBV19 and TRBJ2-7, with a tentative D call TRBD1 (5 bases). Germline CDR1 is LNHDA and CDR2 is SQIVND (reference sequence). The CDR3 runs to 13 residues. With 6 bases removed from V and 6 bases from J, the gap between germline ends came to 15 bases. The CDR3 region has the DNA TGTGCCAGTAGGGGGCAGGGAACGTCCGAGCAGTACTTC. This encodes CASRGQGTSEQYF.

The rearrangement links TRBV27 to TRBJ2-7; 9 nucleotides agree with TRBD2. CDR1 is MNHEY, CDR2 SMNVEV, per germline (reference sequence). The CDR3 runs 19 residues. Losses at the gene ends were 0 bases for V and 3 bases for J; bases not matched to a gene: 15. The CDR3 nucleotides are TGTGCCAGCAGTTTATCGCCAGGACGAATAAGCGGGAGGAGCTACGAGCAGTACTTC. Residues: CASSLSPGRISGRSYEQYF.

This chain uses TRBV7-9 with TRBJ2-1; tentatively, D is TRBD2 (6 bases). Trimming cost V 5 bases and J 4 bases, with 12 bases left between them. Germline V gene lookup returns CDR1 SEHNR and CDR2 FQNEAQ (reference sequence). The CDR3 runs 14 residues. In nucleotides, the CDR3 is TGTGCCAGCAGCCCTCCCGGGACTTACAATGAGCAGTTCTTC. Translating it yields CASSPPGTYNEQFF.

The CDR3 is CAWNQGSPPGANVLTF. DNA of the CDR3: TGTGCCTGGAACCAGGGTTCCCCCCCTGGGGCCAACGTCCTGACTTTC. This chain uses TRBV30 with TRBJ2-6; tentative D call: TRBD1 (5 bases). Germline-derived CDR1 and CDR2 are GTSNPN and SVGIG (reference sequence). The CDR3 contains 16 residues. Trimming removed 4 bases from V and 2 bases from J, with 15 bases in between.

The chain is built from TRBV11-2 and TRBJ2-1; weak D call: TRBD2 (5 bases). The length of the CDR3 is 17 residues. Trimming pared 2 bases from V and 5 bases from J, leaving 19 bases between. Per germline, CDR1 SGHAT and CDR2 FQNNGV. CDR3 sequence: CASSLSFSVELHNEQFF. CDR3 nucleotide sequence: TGTGCCAGCAGCTTATCGTTTAGCGTGGAATTACACAATGAGCAGTTCTTC.

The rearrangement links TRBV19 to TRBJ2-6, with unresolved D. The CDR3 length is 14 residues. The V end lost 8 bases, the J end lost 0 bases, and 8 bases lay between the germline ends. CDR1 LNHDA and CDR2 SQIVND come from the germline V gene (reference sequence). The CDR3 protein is CASRPGSGANVLTF. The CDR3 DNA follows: TGTGCCAGTCGACCGGGCTCTGGGGCCAACGTCCTGACTTTC.

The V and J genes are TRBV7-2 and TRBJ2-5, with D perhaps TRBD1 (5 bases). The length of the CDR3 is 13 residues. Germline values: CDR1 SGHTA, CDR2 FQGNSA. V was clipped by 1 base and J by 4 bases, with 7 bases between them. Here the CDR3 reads CASSLGRVETQYF. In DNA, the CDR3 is TGTGCCAGCAGCTTAGGCAGGGTAGAGACCCAGTACTTC.

CDR3 in amino acids: CASSSTAGGGNEQFF. The CDR3 DNA sequence: TGTGCCAGCAGCTCGACAGCGGGGGGTGGCAATGAGCAGTTCTTC. V is TRBV5-4 and J is TRBJ2-1; TRBD2 matches 9 bases. V shed 3 bases, J shed 6 bases, and the junction held 7 bases outside the gene matches. CDR1 is SGHNT and CDR2 is YYREEE in the germline V gene (reference sequence). This CDR3 spans 15 amino acids.

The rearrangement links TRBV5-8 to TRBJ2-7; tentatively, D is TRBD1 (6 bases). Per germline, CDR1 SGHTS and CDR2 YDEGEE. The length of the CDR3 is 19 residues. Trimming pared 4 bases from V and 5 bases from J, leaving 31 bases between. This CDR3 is CASSQLRITGTGGIDEQYF. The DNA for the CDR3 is TGTGCCAGCAGCCAGCTCCGAATAACAGGGACGGGTGGGATCGACGAGCAGTACTTC.

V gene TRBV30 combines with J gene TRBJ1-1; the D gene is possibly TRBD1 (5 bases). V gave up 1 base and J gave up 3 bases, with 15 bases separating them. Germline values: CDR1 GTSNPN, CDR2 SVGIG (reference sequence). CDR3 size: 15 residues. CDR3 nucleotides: TGTGCCTGGAGTGGGGTCGGGGGGTCGTACACTGAAGCTTTCTTT. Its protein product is CAWSGVGGSYTEAFF.